The entry below gives a single T cell receptor beta chain sequence along with its context. Profiled with immunoSEQ multiplex PCR; TCRdb holds only in-frame clones, not every one. The sample holds about 130,000 clones, about 93% seen once. This record comes from a study of control samples from healthy donors and cancer patients. Specimen: PBMCs. The sequence derives from a man between 60 and 75 years old with colorectal cancer.

The CDR3 region is CASSMTGGNSPLHF. In nucleotides, the CDR3 is TGTGCCAGTAGTATGACAGGGGGGAATTCACCCCTCCACTTT. V and J are TRBV19 and TRBJ1-6; 9 bases align to TRBD1. Germline loops: CDR1 LNHDA, CDR2 SQIVND (reference sequence). The CDR3 totals 14 residues. Losses at the gene ends were 3 bases for V and 7 bases for J; bases not matched to a gene: 1.